The 15 T cell receptor beta chains reported below all come from one sample, sequenced in a study of blood T cells in healthy people across ages. For the second PCR, which ran for about 6 to 11 cycles, a sample-barcoded 5' primer and a J-beta primer mix were used. Each CDR3 protein is one row after TCRdb ran MiXCR on the 5' RACE reads. This repertoire shows around 1.5 million distinct CDR3 sequences, 35% to 45% found once; its top ten account for approximately 7.9%. Source material: blood. All receptors derive from a woman aged 18-30 years in good health.

The chain couples TRBV6-4 to TRBJ2-2, with 9 positions matching TRBD2. The junction had 3 bases not matched to a gene; V was cut back by 7 bases and J by 3 bases. Germline V gene data show CDR1 as MRHNA and CDR2 as SNTAGT. The length of the CDR3 is 14 residues. DNA for the CDR3: TGTGCCAGCACACGGACTAGCGACACCGGGGAGCTGTTTTTT. Translated: CASTRTSDTGELFF.

This clonotype has just a few counts. The chain uses TRBV29-1 and TRBJ1-1, with no clear D. The CDR3 has 11 amino acids. The V end was cut by 6 bases, the J end by 1 base, with 6 bases between. CDR1 and CDR2 from the germline V gene are SQVTM and ANQGSEA. The CDR3 sequence is CSVQENTEAFF. Written as DNA, the CDR3 is TGCAGCGTGCAGGAGAACACTGAAGCTTTCTTT.

In its sample, this clonotype was seen many times. The gene calls are TRBV12-3 or TRBV12-4 and TRBJ2-5, with unresolved D. This CDR3 has 13 amino acids. Trimming stripped 2 bases from V and 0 bases from J, with 4 bases between. The CDR3: CASSLWNQETQYF. Here the CDR3 DNA reads TGTGCCAGCAGTTTATGGAACCAAGAGACCCAGTACTTC.

The genes are TRBV4-1 and TRBJ2-2; 9 positions agree with TRBD2. The CDR3 has 15 amino acids. Germline lookup yields CDR1 MGHRA and CDR2 YSYEKL. With V trimmed by 4 bases and J by 6 bases, 6 bases remained unmatched. CDR3 DNA sequence: TGCGCCAGCAGCCTTGGCGGGAGGGAAGCCGGGGAGCTGTTTTTT. Translating it yields CASSLGGREAGELFF.

The chain joins TRBV20-1 to TRBJ2-7; 10 nucleotides align to TRBD2. This CDR3 spans 13 amino acids. V lost 7 bases to trimming and J lost 2 bases; unmatched junction nucleotides: 5. CDR1 is DFQATT, CDR2 SNEGSKA, per germline (reference sequence). The chain's CDR3 is CSGTAGGPYEQYF. Here the CDR3 DNA reads TGCAGTGGCACAGCGGGAGGGCCCTACGAGCAGTACTTC.

The chain is built from TRBV5-1 and TRBJ1-2; D remains unclear. Trimming cost V 9 bases and J 2 bases, with 11 bases left between them. This CDR3 has 12 residues. Germline CDR1 reads SGHRS; CDR2 reads YFSETQ. DNA of the CDR3: TGCGCCACCTCGGTAGGGAACTATGGCTACACCTTC. It specifies CATSVGNYGYTF. Combining the CDR3 with reference TRBV5-1 and TRBJ1-2 gives the whole variable domain KAGVTQTPRYLIKTRGQQVTLSCSPISGHRSVSWYQQTPGQGLQFLFEYFSETQRNKGNFPGRFSGRQFSNSRSEMNVSTLELGDSALYLCATSVGNYGYTFGSGTRLTVV.

The CDR3 DNA is TGCGCCAGCAGCTTGGGACAGGGGATGAACGAGCAGTACTTC. It specifies CASSLGQGMNEQYF. The chain employs TRBV5-1 and TRBJ2-7; 8 nucleotides line up with TRBD1. V shed 0 bases, J shed 5 bases, and the junction held 4 bases outside the gene matches. CDR1 is SGHRS and CDR2 is YFSETQ in the germline V gene. The CDR3 totals 14 residues.

This chain joins TRBV7-9 and TRBJ2-3; 8 bases match TRBD2. The CDR3 length is 16 residues. The trim removed 5 bases at V and 2 bases at J, leaving 9 bases unmatched. Germline V gene sequence: CDR1 SEHNR, CDR2 FQNEAQ (reference sequence). CDR3 in DNA: TGTGCCAGCAGCCGACTGGGACTAGACTTCACAGATACGCAGTATTTT. Protein product: CASSRLGLDFTDTQYF.

The J gene is TRBJ2-7, the V gene TRBV27, with 8 bases matching TRBD1. CDR3 length: 16 residues. With V trimmed by 3 bases and J by 0 bases, 7 bases remained unmatched. Germline CDR1 and CDR2: MNHEY and SMNVEV (reference sequence). The CDR3, as DNA: TGTGCCAGCAGTTTTCGACAGGGGTCCCCCTCCTACGAGCAGTACTTC. This encodes CASSFRQGSPSYEQYF.

The count of this clonotype is one. The V gene is TRBV6-2 or TRBV6-3, the J gene TRBJ2-7, with 10 bases aligning to TRBD1. Germline V gene data show CDR1 as MNHEY and CDR2 as SVGEGT. The CDR3 sequence is 15 residues long. J was trimmed by 2 bases and V by 6 bases; bases with no gene match: 7. The CDR3 DNA follows: TGTGCCAGCAGCCGTGGGACAGGGGCACCCTACGAGCAGTACTTC. Protein product: CASSRGTGAPYEQYF.

This clonotype has a handful of counts. This chain uses TRBV6-5 with TRBJ2-1; 7 positions match TRBD1. Per germline, CDR1 MNHEY and CDR2 SVGAGI. The V segment lost 5 bases and the J segment 3 bases; nucleotides outside the gene matches: 7. The CDR3 is 15 amino acids. CDR3 residues: CASSRTGVGYNEQFF. DNA for the CDR3: TGTGCCAGCAGTCGCACAGGGGTGGGCTACAATGAGCAGTTCTTC.

The gene calls are TRBV21-1 and TRBJ1-2. TRBV21-1 is a recognized pseudogene. The CDR3 is made up of 16 amino acids. In DNA form, the CDR3 reads TGTGCCAGCAGCACCAGCCGCGGACCAATGGGTTATGGCTACACCTTC. Encoded protein: CASSTSRGPMGYGYTF.

Comment on this clonotype: Compared with germline, one end of the junction differs, possibly owing to a read error. The gene calls are TRBV4-1 and TRBJ1-1; weak D call: TRBD1 (5 bases). Germline CDR1 MGHRA, CDR2 YSYEKL. The CDR3 covers 14 residues. CDR3 nucleotide sequence: TGCGCCAACCGAAAGGGGATCGAGAACGCTGAAGCTTTCTTT. It is translated as CANRKGIENAEAFF.

The CDR3 DNA follows: TGTGCCAGCGCCCCGACGAGGGCTAGCGGGACCGGGGAGCTGTTTTTT. This sequence encodes CASAPTRASGTGELFF. The chain employs TRBV28 and TRBJ2-2, with TRBD2 matching 8 bases. CDR3 size: 16 residues. CDR1 and CDR2 (germline): MDHEN, SYDVKM. The V gene end was trimmed by 8 bases and the J gene end by 5 bases; junction bases not matched to a gene: 13.

This chain links TRBV27 with TRBJ2-5; tentative D call: TRBD1 (5 bases). The V gene's germline CDR1 is MNHEY and CDR2 SMNVEV (reference sequence). V dropped 5 bases and J dropped 11 bases, with 24 bases sitting between them. The CDR3 has 15 amino acids. CDR3 amino acids: CASSGAAGYDNEQYF. The CDR3 DNA follows: TGTGCCAGCAGTGGGGCAGCAGGGTATGACAATGAGCAGTACTTC.